This TCR beta chain was identified in a study of technical replicates of blood from several donors. Libraries were prepared by immunoSEQ multiplex PCR; TCRdb keeps only in-frame clonotypes and omits some of them. This sample yields 55,000 to 80,000 clones, of which 93% are seen a single time; 0.25% belongs to the top ten. The CDR3 extends over 17 amino acids. The V gene lost 0 bases and the J gene lost 1 base, with 14 bases spanning the gap. Germline CDR1 SGDLS, CDR2 YYNGEE. Input material: T cells isolated from PBMCs. This chain joins TRBV9 and TRBJ2-1; tentatively, D is TRBD2 (6 bases). The TCR comes from a human donor in good health. CDR3 sequence (DNA): TGTGCCAGCAGCGTAGGGAGGGGTGTGGGGTCCTACAATGAGCAGTTCTTC. Translating it yields CASSVGRGVGSYNEQFF. Full variable domain (outside the CDR3, taken from reference TRBV9 and TRBJ2-1): DSGVTQTPKHLITATGQRVTLRCSPRSGDLSVYWYQQSLDQGLQFLIQYYNGEERAKGNILERFSAQQFPDLHSELNLSSLELGDSALYFCASSVGRGVGSYNEQFFGPGTRLTVL.